A single sample gave rise to the 26 T cell receptor beta chains below, sequenced in a study of breast tumors, draining lymph nodes, adjacent tissues. In TCRdb, the multiplex PCR reads were re-called with MiXCR into one record per CDR3 protein. The sample yields 25,000 or so distinct CDR3 sequences, 60% to 70% seen once. Sequenced input: tumor-adjacent breast tissue. These receptors were obtained from a female donor with breast cancer. Some clones in this sample may be carry-over from other donors' samples.

The genes are TRBV7-6 and TRBJ2-2; D unresolved. V lost 3 bases and J 8 bases, leaving 7 bases between the germline ends. The germline CDR1 and CDR2 sequences are SGHVS and FNYEAQ. The CDR3 contains 12 residues. This CDR3 reads CASSFSEGELFF. The CDR3 coding sequence is TGTGCCAGCAGCTTCTCTGAGGGGGAGCTGTTTTTT.

V usage is TRBV13 and J usage is TRBJ2-3, with 12 positions matching TRBD2. CDR3 length equals 14 residues. Germline assignment: CDR1 PRHDT and CDR2 FYEKMQ (reference sequence). V lost 9 bases to trimming and J lost 5 bases; unmatched junction nucleotides: 6. CDR3 loop: CASSTSGSLDTQYF. The CDR3 region has the DNA TGTGCCAGTTCGACTAGCGGGAGTTTAGATACGCAGTATTTT.

The chain carries TRBV24-1 and TRBJ1-5; D call uncertain. The CDR3 runs 14 residues. V gave up 7 bases and J gave up 6 bases, with 15 bases separating them. The V gene's germline CDR1 is KGHDR and CDR2 SFDVKD. CDR3 protein: CATSHGEFSQPQHF. In nucleotides, the CDR3 is TGTGCCACCAGCCACGGGGAATTTAGTCAGCCCCAGCATTTT.

By sample share, this clonotype is medium-sized. This rearrangement joins TRBV4-1 to TRBJ2-3; possible D gene TRBD1, 6 bases. Germline V lookup: CDR1 MGHRA, CDR2 YSYEKL. The CDR3 totals 15 residues. V gave up 5 bases and J gave up 1 base, with 13 bases separating them. The chain's CDR3 is CASSLGSGGTDTQYF. The CDR3 bases are TGCGCCAGCAGCTTAGGGTCAGGGGGCACAGATACGCAGTATTTT.

Details on this clonotype: Germline is not matched at one junction end, which may reflect a read error. V usage is TRBV4-2 and J usage is TRBJ2-3; the D gene is possibly TRBD2 (5 bases). The CDR3 loop spans 16 amino acids. CDR1 and CDR2 (germline): LGHNA, YNFKEQ. The CDR3, as DNA: TGTGCCGGCAGCCAAGGGCGGACTGCTAGCACAGATACGCAGTGTTTT. Its translation is CAGSQGRTASTDTQCF.

The chain couples TRBV4-1 to TRBJ2-7; 9 bases match TRBD1. The CDR3 runs 14 residues. Germline CDR1 MGHRA, CDR2 YSYEKL. J lost 3 bases, V lost 2 bases, and 2 bases had no gene match. The CDR3 DNA reads as TGCGCCAGCAGCCAACGGACAGGGGTCTACGAGCAGTACTTC. Translating it yields CASSQRTGVYEQYF.

CDR3 in DNA: TGTGCCAGCAGCACAAATGGCGGGAGAGGGCCGTTTTTT. This sequence encodes CASSTNGGRGPFF. The chain has TRBV27 and TRBJ2-2, with 7 bases that match TRBD2. Germline lookup yields CDR1 MNHEY and CDR2 SMNVEV (reference sequence). V trimming: 6 bases; J trimming: 16 bases; junction bases outside the gene matches: 14. The CDR3 is made up of 13 amino acids.

The J gene is TRBJ1-2, the V gene TRBV10-3; 7 nucleotides agree with TRBD1. This CDR3 comprises 14 residues. V shed 2 bases, J shed 6 bases, and the junction held 6 bases outside the gene matches. Germline V gene sequence: CDR1 ENHRY, CDR2 SYGVKD. CDR3 residues: CAISEGDRENGYTF. CDR3 in DNA: TGTGCCATCAGTGAGGGGGACAGAGAGAATGGCTACACCTTC.

This clonotype was detected many times. The chain combines TRBV9 with TRBJ2-4; 9 positions agree with TRBD1. Germline CDR1 reads SGDLS; CDR2 reads YYNGEE. The CDR3 spans 15 residues. V lost 4 bases to trimming and J lost 8 bases; unmatched junction nucleotides: 10. CDR3 residues: CASSLRQGDRDIQYF. The CDR3 coding sequence is TGTGCCAGCAGCCTTCGACAGGGGGATAGGGACATTCAGTACTTC.

The table lists this clonotype with a count of one. This chain uses TRBV7-9 with TRBJ2-3; 10 positions match TRBD2. With 5 bases clipped from V and 3 bases from J, the junction kept 11 bases outside the gene matches. The CDR3 has 17 amino acids. Per germline, CDR1 SEHNR and CDR2 FQNEAQ (reference sequence). The CDR3, as DNA: TGTGCCAGCAGCCAAGAGCGGCTAGCGGGAGTGACAGATACGCAGTATTTT. It yields the protein CASSQERLAGVTDTQYF.

The chain is built from TRBV12-3 or TRBV12-4 and TRBJ1-6; D perhaps matches TRBD1 (5 bases). Trimming stripped 5 bases from V and 0 bases from J, with 8 bases between. CDR3 length equals 15 residues. In DNA, the CDR3 is TGTGCCAGCAGTCCAGGGAACTCCTATAATTCACCCCTCCACTTT. Its protein product is CASSPGNSYNSPLHF.

The genes are TRBV5-1 and TRBJ2-3; D is uncertain. The V gene lost 4 bases and the J gene lost 6 bases, with 12 bases spanning the gap. Germline V gives CDR1 SGHRS, CDR2 YFSETQ. This CDR3 contains 13 residues. As DNA, the CDR3 is TGCGCCAGCAGCGACCCATCGACGGATACGCAGTATTTT. Translation: CASSDPSTDTQYF. Full variable domain (rest looked up from reference TRBV5-1 and TRBJ2-3): KAGVTQTPRYLIKTRGQQVTLSCSPISGHRSVSWYQQTPGQGLQFLFEYFSETQRNKGNFPGRFSGRQFSNSRSEMNVSTLELGDSALYLCASSDPSTDTQYFGPGTRLTVL.

This clonotype was observed a handful of times. The chain employs TRBV5-1 and TRBJ2-5; D is unclear. The CDR3 has 15 residues. Trimming pared 0 bases from V and 2 bases from J, leaving 11 bases between. CDR1 and CDR2 from the germline V gene are SGHRS and YFSETQ. Here the CDR3 reads CASSLVVRSQETQYF. Written as DNA, the CDR3 is TGCGCCAGCAGCTTGGTCGTCAGGAGTCAAGAGACCCAGTACTTC.

The rearrangement joins TRBV19 to TRBJ2-5; 9 positions agree with TRBD2. The CDR3 is 13 residues long. Germline CDR1 reads LNHDA; CDR2 reads SQIVND (reference sequence). V lost 7 bases and J lost 5; bases outside the gene matches: 5. Written as DNA, the CDR3 is TGTGCCAGTATGATTAGCGGGAGTGAGACCCAGTACTTC. Translating gives CASMISGSETQYF.

The J gene is TRBJ1-1, the V gene TRBV5-1; the D gene is possibly TRBD1 (5 bases). The CDR3 has 15 residues. CDR1 SGHRS and CDR2 YFSETQ come from the germline V gene. Trimming removed 0 bases from V and 1 base from J, with 10 bases in between. In nucleotides, the CDR3 is TGCGCCAGCAGCTTGGATCCCCAGGGGAACACTGAAGCTTTCTTT. This translates into CASSLDPQGNTEAFF.

In its sample, this clonotype is medium-sized. This chain uses TRBV30 with TRBJ1-5; D is unresolved. The CDR3 contains 13 residues. The V gene lost 0 bases and the J gene lost 4 bases, with 7 bases spanning the gap. Germline lookup yields CDR1 GTSNPN and CDR2 SVGIG (reference sequence). The CDR3 region is CAWSVRGNQPQHF. CDR3 DNA: TGTGCCTGGAGTGTGCGGGGAAATCAGCCCCAGCATTTT.

This chain links TRBV5-5 with TRBJ2-7; 12 nucleotides line up with TRBD1. V gave up 4 bases and J gave up 4 bases; unmatched junction bases: 6. The germline gives CDR1 SGHKS, CDR2 YYEKEE (reference sequence). The CDR3 sequence is 15 residues long. CDR3 nucleotides: TGTGCCAGCAGCCCGGGACAGGGGGCTTGGTACGAGCAGTACTTC. Protein product: CASSPGQGAWYEQYF.

This clonotype was seen a handful of times. V and J are TRBV20-1 and TRBJ1-6; D gene uncertain. Trimming took off 2 bases at V and 7 bases at J, with 15 bases between the two ends. Germline CDR1 is DFQATT and CDR2 is SNEGSKA (reference sequence). This CDR3 spans 15 amino acids. The CDR3 loop is CSARSGSGQNSPLHF. CDR3 sequence (DNA): TGCAGTGCTAGATCCGGGAGCGGGCAAAATTCACCCCTCCACTTT.

This clonotype is medium-sized (0.01 to 0.1%) in the sample. The CDR3 DNA reads as TGTGCCAGCAGCGCCCAGGGACAGTTAATCGGAAACACCATATATTTT. This encodes CASSAQGQLIGNTIYF. V usage is TRBV7-8 and J usage is TRBJ1-3; 7 bases align to TRBD1. The germline CDR1 and CDR2 sequences are SGHVS and FQNEAQ. Trimming removed 5 bases from V and 4 bases from J; junction bases left unmatched: 11. This CDR3 spans 16 amino acids.

The V gene is TRBV28, the J gene TRBJ1-6, with D unresolved. Trimming stripped 2 bases from V and 9 bases from J, with 2 bases between. The CDR3 contains 11 residues. Germline-derived CDR1 and CDR2 are MDHEN and SYDVKM. The CDR3 is CASSLGSPLHF. The CDR3 region has the DNA TGTGCCAGCAGTTTAGGTTCACCCCTCCACTTT. Together with reference TRBV28 and TRBJ1-6, the CDR3 gives the full variable domain: DVKVTQSSRYLVKRTGEKVFLECVQDMDHENMFWYRQDPGLGLRLIYFSYDVKMKEKGDIPEGYSVSREKKERFSLILESASTNQTSMYLCASSLGSPLHFGNGTRLTVT.

This clonotype is medium-sized. An end of the junction differs from the germline gene, which may be a read error. The chain couples TRBV5-1 to TRBJ2-7, with TRBD2 identical over 7 bases. Per germline, CDR1 SGHRS and CDR2 YFSETQ. This CDR3 contains 14 residues. The CDR3 spells CASSLGDYTYDQYF. Written as DNA, the CDR3 is TGCGCCAGCAGCTTAGGGGACTATACCTACGATCAGTACTTC.

The CDR3 sequence: CASSLGTSGIGYNEQFF. The CDR3, as DNA: TGTGCCAGCAGCCTCGGGACTAGCGGGATCGGCTACAATGAGCAGTTCTTC. The chain is built from TRBV12-3 or TRBV12-4 and TRBJ2-1; 13 bases match TRBD2. This CDR3 comprises 17 residues. The V gene end was trimmed by 6 bases and the J gene end by 3 bases; junction bases not matched to a gene: 8.

This clonotype was observed many times. The chain has TRBV29-1 and TRBJ2-5; 10 nucleotides line up with TRBD2. The trim removed 1 base at V and 2 bases at J, leaving 4 bases unmatched. Germline V lookup: CDR1 SQVTM, CDR2 ANQGSEA. This CDR3 has 15 amino acids. This chain's CDR3 is CSVEVGSGRQETQYF. The CDR3 nucleotides read TGCAGCGTTGAAGTGGGTAGCGGGAGGCAAGAGACCCAGTACTTC.

V and J are TRBV20-1 and TRBJ2-7, with a weak D call TRBD1 (5 bases). The CDR3 has 12 residues. Germline CDR1 is DFQATT and CDR2 is SNEGSKA (reference sequence). Trimming removed 6 bases from V and 3 bases from J, with 12 bases in between. CDR3 region: CSAPWGNYEQYF. The DNA of the CDR3 is TGCAGTGCCCCCTGGGGCAACTACGAGCAGTACTTC.

Comments on this clonotype: Here the CDR3 omits its conserved ending phenylalanine or tryptophan, so a read error is the likely source. The CDR3 sequence: CVIRKQGGETQYS. CDR3 bases: TGTGTCATCAGGAAACAGGGGGGGGAGACCCAGTACTCC. The chain is built from TRBV10-3 and TRBJ2-5; D possibly corresponds to TRBD1 (8 bases). The CDR3 has 13 residues. CDR1 ENHRY and CDR2 SYGVKD come from the germline V gene.

The rearrangement links TRBV27 to TRBJ2-3, with 10 bases that match TRBD2. The CDR3 runs 15 residues. V shed 5 bases and J 2 bases; nucleotides not matched to a gene: 4. Germline-derived CDR1 and CDR2 are MNHEY and SMNVEV (reference sequence). The CDR3 DNA is TGTGCCAGCAGTGTACTAGCGGGATACACAGATACGCAGTATTTT. Amino acid sequence: CASSVLAGYTDTQYF.